The present T cell receptor beta chain was sequenced within a study of monozygotic twins with inflammatory bowel disease. Overall study results and limits: No detectable difference in repertoire similarity separated concordant from discordant twins, possibly as a result of limited power. Especially with disease activity, IBD patients had fewer clonotypes in common with others than healthy twins did. Using the inverse Simpson index, IBD patients had lower TCRbeta diversity than healthy co-twins.

Worth noting for this clonotype: Antigen specificity is unknown.

Per germline, CDR1 MGHRA and CDR2 YSYEKL. The CDR3 sequence is 13 residues long. Researchers ran eight separate cDNA reactions for each sample. TCRdb reprocessed the 5' RACE reads and stores each CDR3 protein as one record, lacking DNA. The listing contains 110,000 to 150,000 distinct CDR3 sequences. The clonotype was recovered from a human donor with ulcerative colitis or Crohn's disease, or a healthy co-twin of an affected twin (not recorded which). The chain is built from TRBV4-1 and TRBJ2-7. What was sequenced was blood. CDR3 region: CASSQVGTYEQYF.